This T cell receptor (beta chain) was identified during a study of OX40 agonist ivuxolimab in advanced cancers. Profiling relied on immunoSEQ multiplex PCR, and the TCRdb table lists in-frame clones only, not all of them. The sample has roughly 61,000 clones; about 90% are singletons. This material consisted of CD4+ or CD8+ T cells sorted from blood, taken in a trial of the OX40 agonist ivuxolimab. This TCR was recovered from an adult with an advanced solid tumor such as melanoma, head and neck, liver or kidney cancer.

CDR3 sequence: CSVEGPDDYNEQFF. CDR3 DNA: TGCAGCGTTGAAGGTCCCGACGACTACAATGAGCAGTTCTTC. This sequence joins TRBV29-1 and TRBJ2-1; D gene ambiguous. The CDR3 is 14 amino acids. Germline lookup yields CDR1 SQVTM and CDR2 ANQGSEA. Deletions cut 1 base from V and 3 bases from J, with 10 bases between.